A selection of T cell receptor beta chains follows, all from one sample in a study of Ad26.COV2.S vaccination and SARS-CoV-2 variants. Profiled with immunoSEQ multiplex PCR; TCRdb holds only in-frame clones, not every one. In the table there are approximately 460,000 clones, around 89% of which are singletons. The sample was peripheral blood, taken in a trial of Ad26.COV2.S vaccine versus placebo. The receptors derive from a person aged 18-60 years who received the Ad26.COV2.S COVID-19 vaccine or a placebo. Both conserved end residues are part of each CDR3. Not every row has a clone size; where given, it reads once, few, many or a size class.

v_gene	j_gene	abundance	CDR3aa
TRBV6-1	TRBJ1-1	NA	CASSEAIGPNTEAFF
TRBV5-1	TRBJ1-1	NA	CASSLDSTETTEAFF
TRBV18	TRBJ2-7	NA	CASSPDYEQYF
TRBV14	TRBJ2-2	NA	CASSQDFTGANTGELFF
TRBV27	TRBJ2-7	NA	CASSFRRGSYEQYF
TRBV5-1	TRBJ1-3	NA	CASSLDVSRWDTSGNTIYF
TRBV14	TRBJ2-7	NA	CASSQARREQYF
TRBV18	TRBJ1-2	NA	CASSPRTGDFYGYTF
TRBV4-3	TRBJ1-4	NA	CASSQLGGAKKLFF
TRBV7-2	TRBJ2-3	NA	CASSLVLAGVRTDTQYF
TRBV10-2	TRBJ1-5	NA	CASSSGDRSQPQHF
TRBV28	TRBJ2-7	NA	CASSLSFPAGVEQYF
TRBV10-3	TRBJ2-5	NA	CAIRDRGETQYF
TRBV9	TRBJ1-2	NA	CASSVGAGQEHGYTF
TRBV10-3	TRBJ2-1	NA	CATTSGSSNEQFF
TRBV21-1	TRBJ2-3	NA	CASSKASHSDPKLTGGKTDTQYF
TRBV6-6	TRBJ1-5	once	CASSYPSPDQPQHF
TRBV29-1	TRBJ1-1	NA	CSAEAGGRTEAFF
TRBV24-1	TRBJ2-1	NA	CATTSGDRDDNEQFF
TRBV7-9	TRBJ1-2	once	CASTSTVPGGAATF
TRBV7-6	TRBJ1-1	NA	CASSLQGNTEAFF
TRBV7-3	TRBJ1-1	medium-sized	CASSKTPGTEAFF
TRBV5-1	TRBJ1-2	NA	CASSLRENYGYTF
TRBV30	TRBJ2-3	NA	CAWSVSGTDTQYF
TRBV10-3	TRBJ2-4	NA	CAISESKNIQYF
TRBV7-9	TRBJ1-1	NA	CASSLVSPMNTEAFF
TRBV2	TRBJ1-3	NA	CASRGRVPSSGNTIYF
TRBV10-1	TRBJ2-5	NA	CASSESTSGMRETQYF
TRBV11-3	TRBJ2-3	NA	CASSGGLTDTQYF
TRBV29-1	TRBJ2-1	NA	CSVERTAVNEQFF
TRBV24-1	TRBJ2-7	NA	CATSVLHGCISYEQYF
TRBV6-6	TRBJ1-5	NA	CASSYVTGNQPQHF
TRBV5-1	TRBJ2-1	NA	CASSLRLAGGPMDEQFF
TRBV12-3/TRBV12-4	TRBJ1-4	NA	CASRTTELKLFF
TRBV7-9	TRBJ2-1	NA	CASSSKRTTYNEQFF
TRBV5-5	TRBJ2-1	NA	CASSPRDGYNEQFF
TRBV3-1/TRBV3-2	TRBJ2-5	NA	CASSQSGTGAYQETQYF
TRBV6-5	TRBJ1-3	once	CASSREDFRGNTIYF
TRBV28	TRBJ2-2	NA	CASSFAGLAGELFF
TRBV29-1	TRBJ2-7	NA	CSVMRQSSYEQYF
TRBV29-1	TRBJ2-7	NA	CSARRGYTYEQYF
TRBV7-9	TRBJ1-4	NA	CASSPDRGFEKLFF
TRBV9	TRBJ2-2	once	CASSVVVAGGPGELFF
TRBV3-1/TRBV3-2	TRBJ1-1	NA	CASSQEIRDRGTEAFF
TRBV3-1/TRBV3-2	TRBJ1-5	NA	CASSQDGSVNQPQHF
TRBV10-1	TRBJ2-7	NA	CASSEGDEQYF
TRBV3-1/TRBV3-2	TRBJ1-4	NA	CASSRDRVPSTNEKLFF
TRBV18	TRBJ1-5	NA	CASSPVGPRDQPQHF
TRBV7-3	TRBJ2-1	NA	CASGTSAYNEQFF
TRBV11-2	TRBJ1-1	NA	CASSFGQANTEAFF
TRBV7-2	TRBJ1-1	NA	CASSLVIGGRATEAFF
TRBV28	TRBJ2-7	NA	CASSLFGDEQYF
TRBV20-1	TRBJ1-1	NA	CSARGRHEAFF